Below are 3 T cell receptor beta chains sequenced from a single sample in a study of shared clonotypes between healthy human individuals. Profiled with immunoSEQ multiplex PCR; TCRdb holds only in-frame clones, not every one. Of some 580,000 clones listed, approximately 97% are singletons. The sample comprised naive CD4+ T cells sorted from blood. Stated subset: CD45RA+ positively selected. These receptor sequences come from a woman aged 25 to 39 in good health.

CDR3 region: CASRRSGTASGNTIYF. The CDR3 coding sequence is TGTGCCAGCAGGCGATCCGGGACAGCCTCTGGAAACACCATATATTTT. This chain connects TRBV28 to TRBJ1-3; the match to TRBD1 covers 7 bases. This CDR3 is 16 amino acids long. Germline lookup yields CDR1 MDHEN and CDR2 SYDVKM. The V and J ends lost 6 bases and 0 bases, in that order; junction bases with no gene match: 8.

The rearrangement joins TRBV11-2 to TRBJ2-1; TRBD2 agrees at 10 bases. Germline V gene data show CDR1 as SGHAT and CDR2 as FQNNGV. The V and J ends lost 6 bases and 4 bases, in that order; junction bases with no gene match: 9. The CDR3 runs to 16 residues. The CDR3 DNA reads TGTGCCAGCAGATGGCCGGGGACTAGCGTATACAATGAGCAGTTCTTC. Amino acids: CASRWPGTSVYNEQFF.

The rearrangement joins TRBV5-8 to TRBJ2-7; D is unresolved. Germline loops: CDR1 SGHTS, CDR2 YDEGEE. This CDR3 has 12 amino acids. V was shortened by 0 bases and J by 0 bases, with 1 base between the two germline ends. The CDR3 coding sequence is TGTGCCAGCAGCTTGGCCTCCTACGAGCAGTACTTC. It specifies CASSLASYEQYF.